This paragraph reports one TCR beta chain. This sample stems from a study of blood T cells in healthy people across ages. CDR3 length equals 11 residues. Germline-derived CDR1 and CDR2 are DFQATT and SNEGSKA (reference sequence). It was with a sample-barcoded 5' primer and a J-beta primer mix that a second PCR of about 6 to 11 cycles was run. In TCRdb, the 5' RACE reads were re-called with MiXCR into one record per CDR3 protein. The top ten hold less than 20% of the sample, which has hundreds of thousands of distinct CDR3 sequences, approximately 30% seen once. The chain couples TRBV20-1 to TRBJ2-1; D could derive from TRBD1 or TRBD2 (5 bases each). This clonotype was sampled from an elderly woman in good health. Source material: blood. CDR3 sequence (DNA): TGCAGGGTACGGGGCGGGAATGAGCAGTTCTTC. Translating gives CRVRGGNEQFF.